Each of the 21 T cell receptor beta chains below was sequenced from the same sample in a study of blood T cell repertoires in COVID-19 (dated by TCRdb to the early 2020s). To prepare the library, the immunoSEQ multiplex PCR assay was applied. TCRdb stores this immuneACCESS table with in-frame sequences only. Part of the clones is absent; in the studies checked, under half of the shortfall reflects unresolved V genes, and no reason is known for the rest. The sample table shows approximately 50,000 clones, and around four fifths are seen once. The ten largest clones add up to under 35% of the sample. Material for sequencing was peripheral blood. The receptor set was obtained from a man aged 55 to 69 with COVID-19, enrolled during active disease.

The table lists this clone with a few counts. The chain couples TRBV7-8 to TRBJ2-3; maybe TRBD2 (6 bases). CDR1 is SGHVS and CDR2 is FQNEAQ in the germline V gene. V was pared by 5 bases and J by 5 bases, with 20 bases between. The CDR3 is 16 amino acids. The CDR3 here is CASSNGRLVLQDTQYF. The CDR3 DNA sequence: TGTGCCAGCAGCAACGGTCGACTAGTCCTTCAAGATACGCAGTATTTT.

V and J are TRBV2 and TRBJ1-1, with TRBD1 identical over 8 bases. CDR3 size: 13 residues. Unmatched junction bases numbered 8, after V lost 10 bases and J lost 4 bases. Germline values: CDR1 SNHLY, CDR2 FYNNEI. The DNA for the CDR3 is TGTGCCACCCGCCGACAGGGGAGCACTGAAGCTTTCTTT. This encodes CATRRQGSTEAFF.

The chain couples TRBV6-1 to TRBJ1-2, with 7 bases identical to TRBD1. Trimming cost V 3 bases and J 3 bases; bases outside gene matches: 4. CDR1 is MNHNS and CDR2 is SASEGT in the germline V gene. This CDR3 region has 14 residues. The CDR3 DNA is TGTGCCAGCAGTGACAGGGGGATTTACTATGGCTACACCTTC. Its translation is CASSDRGIYYGYTF.

In DNA form, the CDR3 reads TGTGCCAGCAGCCCGGGACTAGCGGGGGCGTACAATGAGCAGTTCTTC. This codes for CASSPGLAGAYNEQFF. V and J are TRBV7-9 and TRBJ2-1, with 14 bases lining up with TRBD2. Germline loops: CDR1 SEHNR, CDR2 FQNEAQ (reference sequence). The CDR3 runs to 16 residues. Trimming took 5 bases from V and 4 from J; bases not matched to a gene: 4.

In its sample, this clone was seen a few times. The genes are TRBV9 and TRBJ2-3, with D perhaps TRBD2 (6 bases). The CDR3 is 16 amino acids. Germline lookup yields CDR1 SGDLS and CDR2 YYNGEE. Trimming took off 7 bases at V and 2 bases at J, with 20 bases between the two ends. CDR3 DNA: TGTGCCAGCTTGGCGGATGGGGGAGGATCCACAGATACGCAGTATTTT. This gives the protein CASLADGGGSTDTQYF.

The chain joins TRBV6-5 to TRBJ1-6; D ambiguous. Deletions cut 2 bases from V and 0 bases from J, with 5 bases between. The CDR3 runs to 15 residues. Germline values: CDR1 MNHEY, CDR2 SVGAGI. CDR3 region: CASSYGISYNSPLHF. The CDR3 DNA follows: TGTGCCAGCAGTTACGGCATCTCCTATAATTCACCCCTCCACTTT.

The chain couples TRBV30 to TRBJ2-1, with TRBD2 as a possible D gene (5 bases). CDR1 GTSNPN and CDR2 SVGIG come from the germline V gene (reference sequence). Trimming cost V 1 base and J 4 bases, with 14 bases left between them. CDR3 size: 15 residues. The CDR3 is CAWSAALSGYNEQFF. The CDR3 DNA sequence: TGTGCCTGGAGTGCGGCCCTGTCGGGGTACAATGAGCAGTTCTTC.

The chain combines TRBV4-2 with TRBJ2-1; D perhaps matches TRBD2 (5 bases). Trimming stripped 1 base from V and 6 bases from J, with 13 bases between. Looked up from germline, CDR1 is LGHNA and CDR2 is YNFKEQ. CDR3 length equals 15 residues. CDR3 region: CASSQGTDKFNEQFF. The CDR3 coding sequence is TGTGCCAGCAGCCAAGGGACTGACAAGTTCAATGAGCAGTTCTTC.

The V gene is TRBV11-2, the J gene TRBJ1-1, with no clear D. Germline assignment: CDR1 SGHAT and CDR2 FQNNGV. Trimming pared 0 bases from V and 2 bases from J, leaving 10 bases between. The CDR3 sequence is 15 residues long. This CDR3 is CASSLDRGLNTEAFF. For the CDR3, the DNA is TGTGCCAGCAGCTTAGATCGCGGCTTAAACACTGAAGCTTTCTTT.

The V call is TRBV7-2, the J call TRBJ1-2; D gene unclear. In germline, CDR1 is SGHTA, CDR2 FQGNSA. The CDR3 is made up of 15 amino acids. Trimming left V 5 bases short and J 3 bases short, with 16 bases between. DNA for the CDR3: TGTGCCAGCAGCGTCACAAAACCGGGAGACTATGGCTACACCTTC. It encodes CASSVTKPGDYGYTF.

This clone came up once. The rearrangement uses TRBV19 and TRBJ1-1, with a possible D match to TRBD1 (6 bases). The CDR3 loop spans 15 amino acids. Looked up from germline, CDR1 is LNHDA and CDR2 is SQIVND (reference sequence). Between the trimmed V and J ends, which lost 6 bases and 1 base, there was a span of 15 bases. CDR3 bases: TGTGCCAGTAGAGACTCCCCAGGGGCGAACACTGAAGCTTTCTTT. This gives the protein CASRDSPGANTEAFF. Full variable domain (rest looked up from reference TRBV19 and TRBJ1-1): DGGITQSPKYLFRKEGQNVTLSCEQNLNHDAMYWYRQDPGQGLRLIYYSQIVNDFQKGDIAEGYSVSREKKESFPLTVTSAQKNPTAFYLCASRDSPGANTEAFFGQGTRLTVV.

The V call is TRBV5-1, the J call TRBJ2-7; 7 positions agree with TRBD1. Trimming removed 3 bases from V and 1 base from J; junction bases left unmatched: 4. The CDR3 length is 14 residues. Germline lookup yields CDR1 SGHRS and CDR2 YFSETQ. The CDR3 loop reads CASSSGDSSYEQYF. The CDR3 DNA sequence: TGCGCCAGCAGCTCCGGGGACAGTTCCTACGAGCAGTACTTC.

In this sample, this clone turned up once. The chain links TRBV5-1 to TRBJ1-1; TRBD1 might be the D (5 bases). The CDR3 sequence is 13 residues long. V shed 3 bases and J shed 1 base, with 7 bases lying between them. Germline values: CDR1 SGHRS, CDR2 YFSETQ. The CDR3 DNA is TGCGCCAGCAGCTATGGACAGAACACTGAAGCTTTCTTT. This gives the protein CASSYGQNTEAFF. Full variable domain (missing parts from reference TRBV5-1 and TRBJ1-1): KAGVTQTPRYLIKTRGQQVTLSCSPISGHRSVSWYQQTPGQGLQFLFEYFSETQRNKGNFPGRFSGRQFSNSRSEMNVSTLELGDSALYLCASSYGQNTEAFFGQGTRLTVV.

The chain uses TRBV19 and TRBJ2-5; 9 bases match TRBD1. Germline V gene data show CDR1 as LNHDA and CDR2 as SQIVND (reference sequence). The CDR3 is 16 amino acids. The V and J ends lost 4 bases and 2 bases, in that order; junction bases with no gene match: 8. The CDR3: CASSTLTGGGQETQYF. Written as DNA, the CDR3 is TGTGCCAGTAGTACCTTGACAGGGGGGGGGCAAGAGACCCAGTACTTC.

This chain joins TRBV6-5 and TRBJ2-7; 13 bases are shared with TRBD2. Losses at the gene ends were 8 bases for V and 7 bases for J; bases not matched to a gene: 11. The CDR3 contains 15 residues. Germline V gene data show CDR1 as MNHEY and CDR2 as SVGAGI. As DNA, the CDR3 is TGTGCCAGCTATCGCGGACTAGCGGGAGTCAGGGAGCAGTACTTC. Its protein product is CASYRGLAGVREQYF.

This chain uses TRBV20-1 with TRBJ2-1; D perhaps matches TRBD1 (5 bases). V was clipped by 6 bases and J by 12 bases, with 15 bases between them. This CDR3 region has 11 residues. Germline V gene lookup returns CDR1 DFQATT and CDR2 SNEGSKA (reference sequence). CDR3 region: CSATNQGGQFF. As DNA, the CDR3 is TGCAGTGCAACGAACCAGGGCGGGCAGTTCTTC.

J is TRBJ1-5 and V is TRBV2; 9 bases align to TRBD1. The V gene's germline CDR1 is SNHLY and CDR2 FYNNEI. The CDR3 is 15 residues long. Trimming took 6 bases from V and 6 from J; bases not matched to a gene: 9. The CDR3 spells CASRSRDRVGQPQHF. CDR3 bases: TGTGCCAGCAGGTCCCGGGACAGGGTGGGTCAGCCCCAGCATTTT.

V gene TRBV7-6 combines with J gene TRBJ2-7; 9 bases fit TRBD1. This CDR3 has 13 residues. Trimming took 5 bases from V and 4 from J; bases not matched to a gene: 3. CDR1 is SGHVS, CDR2 FNYEAQ, per germline. For the CDR3, the DNA is TGTGCCAGCAGCGCCGGGACAGGGTACGAGCAGTACTTC. Its protein product is CASSAGTGYEQYF.

The chain links TRBV11-2 to TRBJ2-7; 9 bases agree with TRBD1. Germline-derived CDR1 and CDR2 are SGHAT and FQNNGV. V gave up 4 bases and J gave up 2 bases; unmatched junction bases: 9. The CDR3 runs 16 residues. CDR3 sequence: CASSSGLRTGAYEQYF. The CDR3, as DNA: TGTGCCAGCAGCTCAGGTCTCCGGACAGGGGCCTACGAGCAGTACTTC.

This chain joins TRBV5-1 and TRBJ2-5; maybe TRBD2 (7 bases). The CDR3 sequence is 15 residues long. The germline V gene has CDR1 SGHRS and CDR2 YFSETQ. Trimming took 4 bases from V and 1 from J, leaving 14 bases between them. The CDR3 DNA sequence: TGCGCCAGCAGCCCGGGCGGGGGCGGCCAAGAGACCCAGTACTTC. Protein product: CASSPGGGGQETQYF.

This clone was seen more than once but under ten times. This chain links TRBV6-5 with TRBJ1-2; 8 bases are shared with TRBD1. The CDR3 covers 13 residues. J was trimmed by 7 bases and V by 5 bases; bases with no gene match: 6. Germline assignment: CDR1 MNHEY and CDR2 SVGAGI. This CDR3 reads CASSPDRVGGYTF. The CDR3 DNA reads TGTGCCAGCAGTCCGGACAGGGTGGGTGGCTACACCTTC.